These 18 T cell receptor beta chains were all obtained from the same sample, sequenced in a study of blood T cell repertoires in COVID-19. The assay was immunoSEQ multiplex PCR, and TCRdb's table has in-frame clones only and misses some. The data contain about 280,000 clones, around 85% of them singletons. The sequencing input was PBMCs or T cells enriched from blood (not recorded which). These receptor sequences come from a woman in her fifties or sixties who had recovered from COVID-19.

This chain links TRBV30 with TRBJ2-7; tentatively, D is TRBD2 (6 bases). The ends were cut back, 0 bases at V and 0 bases at J, with 12 bases in the middle. The CDR3 sequence is 15 residues long. CDR1 GTSNPN and CDR2 SVGIG come from the germline V gene (reference sequence). CDR3 residues: CAWSVRGTFSYEQYF. The CDR3 DNA sequence: TGTGCCTGGAGTGTACGGGGGACCTTCTCCTACGAGCAGTACTTC.

V gene TRBV28 combines with J gene TRBJ1-5, with D possibly TRBD1 on 6 matching bases. Trimming took 5 bases from V and 5 from J, leaving 19 bases between them. Germline CDR1 MDHEN, CDR2 SYDVKM. CDR3 size: 16 residues. The CDR3 spells CASSLPGGSSYQPQHF. The CDR3 region has the DNA TGTGCCAGCAGTCTACCGGGGGGCTCTTCATATCAGCCCCAGCATTTT.

The rearrangement links TRBV13 to TRBJ2-7; tentatively, D is TRBD1 (6 bases). V gave up 5 bases and J gave up 4 bases, with 18 bases separating them. The germline CDR1 and CDR2 sequences are PRHDT and FYEKMQ (reference sequence). This CDR3 spans 15 amino acids. The DNA of the CDR3 is TGTGCCAGCAGCCACTCGGTGACAGGACAGTACGAGCAGTACTTC. Its protein product is CASSHSVTGQYEQYF.

The genes are TRBV12-3 or TRBV12-4 and TRBJ2-7; D is ambiguous. The V end was cut by 6 bases, the J end by 0 bases, with 9 bases between. The CDR3 length is 13 residues. CDR3 DNA sequence: TGTGCCAGCAGACTTCCCATCTCCTACGAGCAGTACTTC. This sequence encodes CASRLPISYEQYF.

Points on this clone: Other DNA sequences in this sample translate to the same CDR3. This rearrangement joins TRBV30 to TRBJ1-2; D call uncertain. CDR3 length: 12 residues. Germline assignment: CDR1 GTSNPN and CDR2 SVGIG (reference sequence). Trimming left V 0 bases short and J 8 bases short, with 10 bases between. The CDR3 nucleotides are TGTGCCTGGAGTGTCGGTTCGCGGGGCTACACCTTC. Amino acid sequence: CAWSVGSRGYTF.

The genes are TRBV9 and TRBJ1-2; D might be TRBD1 (5 bases). The CDR3 is made up of 14 amino acids. Germline V gene data show CDR1 as SGDLS and CDR2 as YYNGEE. The ends were cut back, 3 bases at V and 8 bases at J, with 17 bases in the middle. The CDR3 region is CASSGRGAVEGYTF. CDR3 DNA sequence: TGTGCCAGCAGCGGTCGCGGGGCCGTGGAGGGCTACACCTTC.

This CDR3 reads CASTSHGVNTEAFF. CDR3 nucleotides: TGTGCCAGCACCAGCCACGGAGTGAACACTGAAGCTTTCTTT. The chain combines TRBV2 with TRBJ1-1; the D is unclear. The CDR3 contains 14 residues. Per the germline V gene, CDR1 is SNHLY and CDR2 is FYNNEI. Trimming removed 7 bases at V and 0 bases at J, with 12 bases between.

The chain is built from TRBV3-1 (or the pseudogene TRBV3-2) and TRBJ2-7; TRBD1 matches 9 bases. V shed 1 base and J 3 bases; nucleotides not matched to a gene: 7. This CDR3 spans 16 amino acids. Germline CDR1 is LGHDT and CDR2 is YNNKEL (reference sequence). Here the CDR3 reads CASSQGTGTGIYEQYF. As DNA, the CDR3 is TGTGCCAGCAGCCAAGGCACAGGGACAGGGATCTACGAGCAGTACTTC.

The chain combines TRBV7-2 with TRBJ2-2; tentative D call: TRBD1 (6 bases). The CDR3 has 15 residues. V was trimmed by 5 bases and J by 0 bases, leaving 10 bases between them. Germline values: CDR1 SGHTA, CDR2 FQGNSA. The CDR3, as DNA: TGTGCCAGCAGCACGGACAGCGCGAACACCGGGGAGCTGTTTTTT. Amino acids: CASSTDSANTGELFF.

The chain carries TRBV3-1 (or the pseudogene TRBV3-2) and TRBJ1-5; no clear D gene. Germline loops: CDR1 LGHDT, CDR2 YNNKEL (reference sequence). This CDR3 has 15 amino acids. Trimming stripped 1 base from V and 1 base from J, with 8 bases between. CDR3 loop: CASSQGWSSNQPQHF. CDR3 bases: TGTGCCAGCAGCCAAGGCTGGAGCAGCAATCAGCCCCAGCATTTT.

The chain couples TRBV29-1 to TRBJ2-7, with 9 bases aligning to TRBD2. The V gene's germline CDR1 is SQVTM and CDR2 ANQGSEA. The CDR3 length is 15 residues. V gave up 0 bases and J gave up 0 bases; unmatched junction bases: 3. CDR3 protein: CSVEEASGNSYEQYF. The CDR3 region has the DNA TGCAGCGTTGAAGAGGCTAGCGGGAACTCCTACGAGCAGTACTTC.

The chain is built from TRBV7-2 and TRBJ2-3; 16 bases are a match to TRBD2. Germline V gives CDR1 SGHTA, CDR2 FQGNSA. J lost 1 base, V lost 5 bases, and 3 bases had no gene match. The CDR3 consists of 17 residues. The chain's CDR3 is CASSQGLAGGGTDTQYF. DNA of the CDR3: TGTGCCAGCAGCCAGGGACTAGCGGGAGGGGGCACAGATACGCAGTATTTT.

The rearrangement uses TRBV9 and TRBJ2-2; weak D call: TRBD2 (5 bases). The V and J ends lost 6 bases and 1 base respectively, with 13 bases between them. From germline, CDR1 is SGDLS and CDR2 YYNGEE. The CDR3 loop spans 15 amino acids. CDR3 sequence: CASTLDYRNTGELFF. Written as DNA, the CDR3 is TGTGCCAGCACCCTCGACTACCGGAACACCGGGGAGCTGTTTTTT.

The rearrangement uses TRBV18 and TRBJ2-5, with D tentatively TRBD1 (6 bases). V was pared by 3 bases and J by 1 base, with 9 bases between. CDR1 and CDR2 from the germline V gene are KGHSH and LQKENI. This CDR3 region has 14 residues. CDR3 DNA sequence: TGTGCCAGCTCACCCAGGGGTTTCCAAGAGACCCAGTACTTC. Translating gives CASSPRGFQETQYF.

J is TRBJ1-1 and V is TRBV7-9; weak D call: TRBD1 (5 bases). This CDR3 comprises 15 residues. The germline V gene encodes CDR1 SEHNR and CDR2 FQNEAQ (reference sequence). Trimming cost V 5 bases and J 4 bases, with 17 bases left between them. CDR3 loop: CASSPVFGQGTEAFF. The CDR3 nucleotides are TGTGCCAGCAGCCCCGTCTTTGGGCAGGGCACTGAAGCTTTCTTT.

CDR3 nucleotide sequence: TGTGCCAGCAGTAAGACTAGCGGGACAGCCAAAAACATTCAGTACTTC. Its protein product is CASSKTSGTAKNIQYF. The rearrangement joins TRBV6-2 or TRBV6-3 to TRBJ2-4; 11 nucleotides match TRBD2. Germline trimming cut 5 bases from V and 0 bases from J; bases unmatched to any gene: 3. Per germline, CDR1 MNHEY and CDR2 SVGEGT. This CDR3 is 16 amino acids long.

This chain links TRBV2 with TRBJ2-7; 10 bases match TRBD2. V dropped 5 bases and J dropped 2; count of bases not matched to a gene: 6. Germline-derived CDR1 and CDR2 are SNHLY and FYNNEI. This CDR3 region has 15 residues. The CDR3 nucleotides are TGTGCCAGCAGTCGACTGAGCGGGGGGGCCTACGAGCAGTACTTC. This codes for CASSRLSGGAYEQYF.

The gene calls are TRBV2 and TRBJ1-1; D is perhaps TRBD1 (5 bases). The CDR3 runs 14 residues. Looked up from germline, CDR1 is SNHLY and CDR2 is FYNNEI. The V and J ends lost 6 bases and 5 bases respectively, with 16 bases between them. The CDR3 nucleotides read TGTGCCAGCAGGAATCGGGGGGGGAAAACTGAAGCTTTCTTT. Its translation: CASRNRGGKTEAFF.